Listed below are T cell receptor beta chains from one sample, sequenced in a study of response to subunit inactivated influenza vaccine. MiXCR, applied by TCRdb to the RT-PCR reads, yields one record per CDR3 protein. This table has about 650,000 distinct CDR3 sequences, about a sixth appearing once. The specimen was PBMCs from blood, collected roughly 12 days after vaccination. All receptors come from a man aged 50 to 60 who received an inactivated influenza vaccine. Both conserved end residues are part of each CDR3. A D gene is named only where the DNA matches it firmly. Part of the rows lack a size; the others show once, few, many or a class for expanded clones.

cdr3_nt: TGCAGTGCCCAACAGGGGAACACTGAAGCTTTCTTT
cdr3_aa: CSAQQGNTEAFF
v_call: TRBV20-1
d_call: NA
j_call: TRBJ1-1
clone_size: few

cdr3_nt: TGTGCCAGCATTTCTGGCAGGGGGTACATTCACGAGCAGTACTTC
cdr3_aa: CASISGRGYIHEQYF
v_call: TRBV2
d_call: TRBD1
j_call: TRBJ2-7
clone_size: few

cdr3_nt: TGTGCCAGCTCGTCTCGGGACACCTACGAGCAGTACTTC
cdr3_aa: CASSSRDTYEQYF
v_call: TRBV18
d_call: NA
j_call: TRBJ2-7
clone_size: NA

cdr3_nt: TGTGCCAGCAGTAACCGACTAGCGGGGGGCTACAATGAGCAGTTCTTC
cdr3_aa: CASSNRLAGGYNEQFF
v_call: TRBV6-8
d_call: TRBD2
j_call: TRBJ2-1
clone_size: few

cdr3_nt: TGTGCCAGCCAAACGGACGTCTCCTACAATGAGCAGTTCTTC
cdr3_aa: CASQTDVSYNEQFF
v_call: TRBV6-1
d_call: NA
j_call: TRBJ2-1
clone_size: NA

cdr3_nt: TGTGCCAGCAGCCCTGGGACTATTGGCGAGCAGTACTTC
cdr3_aa: CASSPGTIGEQYF
v_call: TRBV9
d_call: TRBD2
j_call: TRBJ2-7
clone_size: NA

cdr3_nt: TGTGCCAGCAGTATATCCCCGGGACTTCAATCCTACGAGCAGTACTTC
cdr3_aa: CASSISPGLQSYEQYF
v_call: TRBV6-2/TRBV6-3
d_call: NA
j_call: TRBJ2-7
clone_size: NA

cdr3_nt: TGTGCCAGCAGCCGTGCAACGGGCACCACCCGGAACGGCTACACCTTC
cdr3_aa: CASSRATGTTRNGYTF
v_call: TRBV5-4
d_call: NA
j_call: TRBJ1-2
clone_size: few

cdr3_nt: TGCGCCAGCAGCCTGGGAACGGGACAGCAAGAGACCCAGTACTTC
cdr3_aa: CASSLGTGQQETQYF
v_call: TRBV5-1
d_call: TRBD1
j_call: TRBJ2-5
clone_size: many

cdr3_nt: TGTGCTAGTGGGGTATACGGGGGAGGAAGCACCGGGGAGCTGTTTTTT
cdr3_aa: CASGVYGGGSTGELFF
v_call: TRBV12-5
d_call: NA
j_call: TRBJ2-2
clone_size: few

cdr3_nt: TGCGCCAGCAGCTTGGCAGGGGAGGACTATGGCTACACCTTC
cdr3_aa: CASSLAGEDYGYTF
v_call: TRBV5-1
d_call: NA
j_call: TRBJ1-2
clone_size: NA

cdr3_nt: TGCGCCAGCAGCTTGGAACACGGCTATAATTCACCCCTCCACTTT
cdr3_aa: CASSLEHGYNSPLHF
v_call: TRBV5-1
d_call: NA
j_call: TRBJ1-6
clone_size: NA

cdr3_nt: TGTGCCAGCAGCTTTCCCGGGACAGGGAACACTGAAGCTTTCTTT
cdr3_aa: CASSFPGTGNTEAFF
v_call: TRBV7-9
d_call: TRBD1
j_call: TRBJ1-1
clone_size: few

cdr3_nt: TGTGCCAGCAGCCTAGACCGGGGCGAGAACACTGAAGCTTTCTTT
cdr3_aa: CASSLDRGENTEAFF
v_call: TRBV4-2
d_call: NA
j_call: TRBJ1-1
clone_size: NA